This T cell receptor beta chain was sequenced in a study of CD8+CD57+ T cells in acquired aplastic anemia. As for the study in general: Sorted CD4+ and CD8+ cells gave a mean 3.2 ug DNA, range about 0.19 to 27.4 ug. Study conclusions and caveats: The CD8+ Simpson's diversity of patients and controls was not significantly different. Common to patients and controls were about 31 CD8+ CDR3 sequences.

This clonotype showed up just a few times. The target antigen is unknown. The sequenced patients had an expansion of CD8+CD57+ cells seen by flow cytometry. Severe acquired aplastic anemia affected all patients. Germline V CDR1 and CDR2: LNHNV, YYDKDF (reference sequence). V was trimmed by 5 bases and J by 0 bases, leaving 8 bases between them. The CDR3 has 13 residues. The study profiled TCR beta VDJ and CDR3 using genomic DNA as template. From the reads, TCRdb called clonotypes with MiXCR, one entry per CDR3 protein. The table shows 250,000 to 300,000 distinct CDR3 sequences, with 56% occurring only once.

The V gene is TRBV15, the J gene TRBJ2-7; possibly TRBD1 for D (6 bases). The sample consisted of sorted CD4+, CD8+, or CD8+CD57+ T cells (not recorded which) from PBMCs. This sequence originates from a human donor with aplastic anemia. The CDR3 bases are TGTGCCACCAGCGAGGACAGCTCCTACGAGCAGTACTTC. Its translation: CATSEDSSYEQYF. Together with reference TRBV15 and TRBJ2-7, the CDR3 gives the full variable domain: DAMVIQNPRYQVTQFGKPVTLSCSQTLNHNVMYWYQQKSSQAPKLLFHYYDKDFNNEADTPDNFQSRRPNTSFCFLDIRSPGLGDTAMYLCATSEDSSYEQYFGPGTRLTVT.